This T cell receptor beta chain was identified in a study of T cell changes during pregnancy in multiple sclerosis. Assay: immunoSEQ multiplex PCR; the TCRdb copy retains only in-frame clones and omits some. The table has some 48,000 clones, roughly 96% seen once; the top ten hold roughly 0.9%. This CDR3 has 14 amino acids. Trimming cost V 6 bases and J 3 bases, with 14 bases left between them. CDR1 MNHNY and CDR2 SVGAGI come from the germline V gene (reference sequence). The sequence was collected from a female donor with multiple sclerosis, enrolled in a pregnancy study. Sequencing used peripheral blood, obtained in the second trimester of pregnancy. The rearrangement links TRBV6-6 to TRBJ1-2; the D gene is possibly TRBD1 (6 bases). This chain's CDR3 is CASREQGRDYGYTF. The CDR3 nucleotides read TGTGCCAGCAGGGAACAGGGTAGGGACTATGGCTACACCTTC.